What follows are 27 T cell receptor beta chains derived from one specimen sequenced in a study of shared clonotypes between healthy human individuals. Libraries were prepared by immunoSEQ multiplex PCR; TCRdb keeps only in-frame clonotypes and omits some of them. The table records some 380,000 clones, approximately 96% of them present only once. The specimen sequenced was memory CD8+ T cells sorted from blood. Subset described: CD45RO+ cells pooled with CCR7-negative TemRA cells. These receptors originate from a man aged 25 to 40 in good health.

J is TRBJ2-7 and V is TRBV5-1, with D perhaps given as TRBD1 or TRBD2 (5 bases each). Deletions cut 0 bases from V and 1 base from J, with 11 bases between. CDR3 length equals 15 residues. Per germline, CDR1 SGHRS and CDR2 YFSETQ. CDR3 region: CASSLGGTVSYEQYF. DNA for the CDR3: TGCGCCAGCAGCTTGGGGGGGACGGTGTCCTACGAGCAGTACTTC.

The CDR3 nucleotides read TGTGCCAGCAGCCAATTCAAAGGTGGGGGACTGCTCACTGAAGCTTTCTTT. The encoded protein is CASSQFKGGGLLTEAFF. The chain uses TRBV14 and TRBJ1-1, with D perhaps matching TRBD1 (5 bases). Germline V gene data show CDR1 as SGHDN and CDR2 as FVKESK. The CDR3 is 17 amino acids. Trimming took off 2 bases at V and 4 bases at J, with 20 bases between the two ends.

The chain uses TRBV27 and TRBJ2-4; weak D call: TRBD2 (6 bases). Germline V gene data show CDR1 as MNHEY and CDR2 as SMNVEV (reference sequence). The germline V and J ends were trimmed by 5 bases and 0 bases, with 20 bases remaining between them. The length of the CDR3 is 18 residues. CDR3 in amino acids: CASSPRWIAAVAKNIQYF. CDR3 in DNA: TGTGCCAGCAGTCCCCGTTGGATAGCGGCGGTAGCCAAAAACATTCAGTACTTC.

The chain employs TRBV19 and TRBJ2-7; 8 bases map to TRBD1. The CDR3 runs to 16 residues. CDR1 is LNHDA, CDR2 SQIVND, per germline (reference sequence). The junction had 9 bases not matched to a gene; V was cut back by 2 bases and J by 3 bases. For the CDR3, the DNA is TGTGCCAGTAGTATAACCAGCGACAGGGGAGGCTACGAGCAGTACTTC. This sequence encodes CASSITSDRGGYEQYF.

J is TRBJ1-1 and V is TRBV9, with D unclear. This CDR3 spans 13 amino acids. Per germline, CDR1 SGDLS and CDR2 YYNGEE. V was clipped by 5 bases and J by 3 bases, with 11 bases between them. CDR3 residues: CASSDGVYTEAFF. For the CDR3, the DNA is TGTGCCAGCAGTGACGGGGTTTACACTGAAGCTTTCTTT.

The chain has TRBV19 and TRBJ1-2; TRBD1 agrees at 8 bases. CDR1 LNHDA and CDR2 SQIVND come from the germline V gene (reference sequence). V was clipped by 5 bases and J by 4 bases; unmatched bases: 0. The CDR3 has 12 amino acids. CDR3 region: CASSDRGYGYTF. DNA of the CDR3: TGTGCCAGTAGTGACAGGGGCTATGGCTACACCTTC.

The V and J genes are TRBV28 and TRBJ1-2, with D tentatively TRBD1 (5 bases). CDR3 length: 14 residues. Trimming left V 3 bases short and J 5 bases short, with 13 bases between. Germline V gene data show CDR1 as MDHEN and CDR2 as SYDVKM. The CDR3: CASSLGAGIYGYTF. The DNA for the CDR3 is TGTGCCAGCAGTTTGGGCGCAGGGATATATGGCTACACCTTC.

The gene calls are TRBV30 and TRBJ1-5; 9 bases align to TRBD1. CDR3 length: 14 amino acids. The germline V gene encodes CDR1 GTSNPN and CDR2 SVGIG (reference sequence). V shed 1 base and J 6 bases; nucleotides not matched to a gene: 4. CDR3 sequence reads: CAWSADRGGQPQHF. CDR3 coding DNA: TGTGCCTGGAGTGCCGACAGGGGGGGTCAGCCCCAGCATTTT. Together with reference TRBV30 and TRBJ1-5, the CDR3 gives the full variable domain: SQTIHQWPATLVQPVGSPLSLECTVEGTSNPNLYWYRQAAGRGLQLLFYSVGIGQISSEVPQNLSASRPQDRQFILSSKKLLLSDSGFYLCAWSADRGGQPQHFGDGTRLSIL.

V and J are TRBV6-5 and TRBJ2-5; 8 bases are a match to TRBD1. The CDR3 sequence is 15 residues long. Germline V gives CDR1 MNHEY, CDR2 SVGAGI. Trimming took 7 bases from V and 2 from J; bases not matched to a gene: 9. Here the CDR3 DNA reads TGTGCCAGCACCCAGGGGGCTGGGGGACAAGAGACCCAGTACTTC. Residues: CASTQGAGGQETQYF.

The CDR3 DNA sequence: TGTGCCAGCAGCAAAGACAATGAGCAGTTCTTC. It encodes CASSKDNEQFF. The rearrangement joins TRBV5-4 to TRBJ2-1; D remains ambiguous. The germline CDR1 and CDR2 sequences are SGHNT and YYREEE (reference sequence). The ends were cut back, 4 bases at V and 5 bases at J, with 4 bases in the middle. The CDR3 is made up of 11 amino acids.

As regards this clone: Other DNA sequences in this sample translate to the same CDR3. V usage is TRBV18 and J usage is TRBJ2-3; D might be TRBD1 or TRBD2, each matching 5 bases. The CDR3 loop spans 14 amino acids. Between the trimmed V and J ends, which lost 1 base and 1 base, there was a span of 6 bases. Looked up from germline, CDR1 is KGHSH and CDR2 is LQKENI. CDR3 amino acids: CASSPLGGTDTQYF. The CDR3 nucleotides are TGTGCCAGCTCACCACTGGGGGGCACAGATACGCAGTATTTT.

The chain recombines TRBV29-1 with TRBJ1-1; TRBD1 is a possible D gene (5 bases). Germline V gene data show CDR1 as SQVTM and CDR2 as ANQGSEA. V was shortened by 3 bases and J by 3 bases, with 14 bases between the two germline ends. The CDR3 is 14 amino acids. CDR3 loop: CSVDREGAHTEAFF. The CDR3 DNA reads TGCAGCGTTGACCGGGAAGGGGCACACACTGAAGCTTTCTTT. Variable domain in full (rest from reference TRBV29-1 and TRBJ1-1): SAVISQKPSRDICQRGTSLTIQCQVDSQVTMMFWYRQQPGQSLTLIATANQGSEATYESGFVIDKFPISRPNLTFSTLTVSNMSPEDSSIYLCSVDREGAHTEAFFGQGTRLTVV.

The V and J genes are TRBV28 and TRBJ1-5; no clear D. The V and J ends lost 7 bases and 0 bases respectively, with 16 bases between them. CDR3 length equals 16 residues. Germline V CDR1 and CDR2: MDHEN, SYDVKM. CDR3 DNA: TGTGCCAGCAATCACGTGGGGATTTTTAGCAATCAGCCCCAGCATTTT. This encodes CASNHVGIFSNQPQHF.

This chain joins TRBV28 and TRBJ2-7; the D gene is possibly TRBD1 (6 bases). This CDR3 region has 16 residues. The germline gives CDR1 MDHEN, CDR2 SYDVKM. The germline V and J ends were trimmed by 2 bases and 3 bases, with 17 bases remaining between them. DNA of the CDR3: TGTGCCAGCAGTTTAGGGGGCGCCCCCGAGGGCTACGAGCAGTACTTC. Its protein is CASSLGGAPEGYEQYF.

The V call is TRBV7-9, the J call TRBJ2-3; D uncertain. Per germline, CDR1 SEHNR and CDR2 FQNEAQ (reference sequence). The V gene lost 6 bases and the J gene lost 6 bases, with 7 bases spanning the gap. This CDR3 is 11 amino acids long. CDR3 sequence: CASSRVDTQYF. In DNA form, the CDR3 reads TGTGCCAGCAGTCGGGTGGATACGCAGTATTTT.

This clone came up once. This rearrangement joins TRBV28 to TRBJ1-2; TRBD1 is a possible D gene (6 bases). V was shortened by 10 bases and J by 8 bases, with 20 bases between the two germline ends. In germline, CDR1 is MDHEN, CDR2 SYDVKM. This CDR3 has 13 amino acids. The DNA of the CDR3 is TGTGCCACCCAAGGCCCTACAGGGAGCGGCTACACCTTC. It codes for CATQGPTGSGYTF.

The chain has TRBV13 and TRBJ2-3; TRBD1 matches at 8 bases. The CDR3 runs to 16 residues. Germline-derived CDR1 and CDR2 are PRHDT and FYEKMQ (reference sequence). J gave up 2 bases and V 2 bases, and 6 bases lay outside the gene matches. CDR3 nucleotides: TGTGCCAGCAGCTTAACCGGGACAGGAAACACAGATACGCAGTATTTT. Encoded protein: CASSLTGTGNTDTQYF.

The chain links TRBV27 to TRBJ2-7; D remains ambiguous. Trimming shortened V by 0 bases and J by 2 bases, and 5 bases separated the two germline ends. Germline assignment: CDR1 MNHEY and CDR2 SMNVEV (reference sequence). This CDR3 is built from 13 residues. The CDR3 DNA follows: TGTGCCAGCAGTTTATCCGACACCTACGAGCAGTACTTC. It is translated as CASSLSDTYEQYF.

The chain has TRBV27 and TRBJ1-1; D not resolved. Trimming cost V 2 bases and J 0 bases, with 4 bases left between them. Per the germline V gene, CDR1 is MNHEY and CDR2 is SMNVEV (reference sequence). The CDR3 is 13 residues long. CDR3 residues: CASSLKVNTEAFF. Here the CDR3 DNA reads TGTGCCAGCAGTTTAAAGGTGAACACTGAAGCTTTCTTT.

CDR3 region: CASSYPSSGRPGYEQYF. The DNA of the CDR3 is TGTGCCAGCAGTTATCCCTCTAGCGGGAGACCTGGATACGAGCAGTACTTC. The gene calls are TRBV6-9 and TRBJ2-7, with 10 bases lining up with TRBD2. The CDR3 runs to 17 residues. With V trimmed by 2 bases and J by 4 bases, 11 bases remained unmatched. Per the germline V gene, CDR1 is MNHGY and CDR2 is SVAAGI.

This chain joins TRBV2 and TRBJ1-5; 8 bases agree with TRBD1. Trimming at V came to 4 bases and at J to 6 bases, leaving 5 bases not matched to a gene. CDR3 length equals 14 residues. Germline values: CDR1 SNHLY, CDR2 FYNNEI. CDR3 coding DNA: TGTGCCAGCAGTGCACAGGGGGGAAGTCAGCCCCAGCATTTT. This gives the protein CASSAQGGSQPQHF.

The chain uses TRBV19 and TRBJ2-7; TRBD1 aligns across 8 bases. This CDR3 is built from 17 residues. The J segment lost 1 base and the V segment lost 10 bases, leaving 18 bases of the junction unmatched. CDR1 is LNHDA, CDR2 SQIVND, per germline (reference sequence). CDR3 in DNA: TGTGCCACTAGCCCCCTTCGACAGGGGAGTTCTTCCTACGAGCAGTACTTC. It translates to CATSPLRQGSSSYEQYF.

V and J are TRBV6-1 and TRBJ1-2; perhaps TRBD1 as D (5 bases). CDR3 length equals 12 residues. The V gene's germline CDR1 is MNHNS and CDR2 SASEGT. Trimming removed 6 bases at V and 6 bases at J, with 11 bases between. The CDR3 spells CASRGTKNGYTF. The CDR3 DNA sequence: TGTGCCAGCAGGGGGACGAAAAATGGCTACACCTTC.

This chain connects TRBV4-1 to TRBJ2-7; a weak D match, TRBD2 (6 bases). CDR1 is MGHRA and CDR2 is YSYEKL in the germline V gene. Trimming cost V 0 bases and J 0 bases, with 9 bases left between them. This CDR3 comprises 15 residues. The DNA for the CDR3 is TGCGCCAGCAGCCAAGATATCGGGGGCTCCTACGAGCAGTACTTC. This codes for CASSQDIGGSYEQYF.

The rearrangement links TRBV27 to TRBJ2-3; 10 bases align to TRBD1. CDR1 is MNHEY, CDR2 SMNVEV, per germline (reference sequence). This CDR3 spans 15 amino acids. V lost 8 bases, J lost 5 bases, and 10 bases stayed unmatched. The CDR3 region is CASSLPGQGRDTQYF. DNA for the CDR3: TGTGCCAGCTCCTTGCCGGGACAGGGGAGAGATACGCAGTATTTT.

The chain uses TRBV6-6 and TRBJ1-2; 10 bases line up with TRBD1. The V gene end was trimmed by 4 bases and the J gene end by 11 bases; junction bases not matched to a gene: 7. Germline loops: CDR1 MNHNY, CDR2 SVGAGI (reference sequence). The length of the CDR3 is 13 residues. In DNA, the CDR3 is TGTGCCAGCAGTTGGACTGGACAGGGGGTTTACACCTTC. Translating gives CASSWTGQGVYTF.

The chain is built from TRBV7-9 and TRBJ1-2, with D possibly matching TRBD1 (5 bases). The CDR3 extends over 13 amino acids. Germline lookup yields CDR1 SEHNR and CDR2 FQNEAQ (reference sequence). The V end lost 5 bases, the J end lost 9 bases, and 16 bases lay between the germline ends. The CDR3 bases are TGTGCCAGCAGCCCTGGGGGACTCCGTAGCTACACCTTC. Protein: CASSPGGLRSYTF.